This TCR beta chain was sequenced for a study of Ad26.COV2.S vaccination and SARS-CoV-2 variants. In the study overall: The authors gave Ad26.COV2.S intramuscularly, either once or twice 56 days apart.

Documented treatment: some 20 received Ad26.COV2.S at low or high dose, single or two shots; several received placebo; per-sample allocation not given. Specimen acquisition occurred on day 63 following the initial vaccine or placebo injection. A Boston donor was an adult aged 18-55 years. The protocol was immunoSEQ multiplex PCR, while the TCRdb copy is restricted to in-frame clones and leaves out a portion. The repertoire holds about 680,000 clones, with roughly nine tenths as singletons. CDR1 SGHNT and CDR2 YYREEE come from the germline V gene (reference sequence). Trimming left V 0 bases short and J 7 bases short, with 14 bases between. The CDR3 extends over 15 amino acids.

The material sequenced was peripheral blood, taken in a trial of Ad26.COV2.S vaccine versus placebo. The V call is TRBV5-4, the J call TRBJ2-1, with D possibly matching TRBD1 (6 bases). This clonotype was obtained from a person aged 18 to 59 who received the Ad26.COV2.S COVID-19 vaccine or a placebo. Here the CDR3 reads CASSLGTGYGNEQFF. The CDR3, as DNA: TGTGCCAGCAGCTTGGGTACAGGGTATGGAAATGAGCAGTTCTTC. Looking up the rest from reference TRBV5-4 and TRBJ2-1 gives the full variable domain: ETGVTQSPTHLIKTRGQQVTLRCSSQSGHNTVSWYQQALGQGPQFIFQYYREEENGRGNFPPRFSGLQFPNYSSELNVNALELDDSALYLCASSLGTGYGNEQFFGPGTRLTVL.